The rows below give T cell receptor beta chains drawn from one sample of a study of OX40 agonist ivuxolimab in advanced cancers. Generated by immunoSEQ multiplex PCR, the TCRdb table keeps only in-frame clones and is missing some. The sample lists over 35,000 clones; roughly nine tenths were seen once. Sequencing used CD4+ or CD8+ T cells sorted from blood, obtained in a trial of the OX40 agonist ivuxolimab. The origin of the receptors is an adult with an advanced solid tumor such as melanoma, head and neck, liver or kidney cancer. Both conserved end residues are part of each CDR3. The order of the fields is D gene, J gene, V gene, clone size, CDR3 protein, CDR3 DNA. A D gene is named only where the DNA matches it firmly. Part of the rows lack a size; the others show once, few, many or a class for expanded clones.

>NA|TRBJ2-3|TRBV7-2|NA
CASSEDISTDTQYF
TGTGCCAGCAGCGAGGACATCTCCACAGATACGCAGTATTTT
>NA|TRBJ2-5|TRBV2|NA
CASSEISAQETQYF
TGTGCCAGCAGTGAAATATCAGCCCAAGAGACCCAGTACTTC
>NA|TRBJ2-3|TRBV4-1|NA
CASSRPEGGGADTQYF
TGCGCCAGCAGTCGACCCGAAGGGGGAGGAGCAGATACGCAGTATTTT
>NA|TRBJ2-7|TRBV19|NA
CASSMGEPTYEQYF
TGTGCCAGTAGTATGGGAGAACCAACCTACGAGCAGTACTTC
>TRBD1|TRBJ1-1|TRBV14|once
CASSQETGAPYTEAFF
TGTGCCAGCAGCCAAGAGACAGGGGCACCCTACACTGAAGCTTTCTTT
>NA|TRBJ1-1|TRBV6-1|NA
CASSDLGSNTEAFF
TGTGCCAGCAGTGATCTGGGGTCGAACACTGAAGCTTTCTTT
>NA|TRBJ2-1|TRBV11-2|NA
CASSLEGVTYNEQFF
TGTGCCAGCAGCTTAGAGGGGGTCACCTACAATGAGCAGTTCTTC
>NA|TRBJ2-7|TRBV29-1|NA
CSVEYSSYSTSYEQYF
TGCAGCGTTGAGTATTCGTCTTACAGTACTTCCTACGAGCAGTACTTC
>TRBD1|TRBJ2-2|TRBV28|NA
CASSSQSGQVANTGELFF
TGTGCCAGCAGTTCACAATCGGGACAGGTCGCGAACACCGGGGAGCTGTTTTTT
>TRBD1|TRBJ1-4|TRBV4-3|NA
CASSQEIQGTGGEKLFF
TGCGCCAGCAGCCAAGAGATCCAGGGGACAGGGGGAGAAAAACTGTTTTTT
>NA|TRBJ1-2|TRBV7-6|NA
CASSPGTTHGYTF
TGTGCCAGCAGCCCCGGCACGACCCATGGCTACACCTTC
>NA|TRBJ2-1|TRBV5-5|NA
CASSGGEPNEQFF
TGTGCCAGCAGTGGTGGGGAACCCAATGAGCAGTTCTTC
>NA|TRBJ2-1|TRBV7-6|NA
CASSFDGGSFQFF
TGTGCCAGCAGCTTCGACGGGGGTAGCTTTCAGTTCTTC
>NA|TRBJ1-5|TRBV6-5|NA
CASSPGPNNQPQHF
TGTGCCAGCAGCCCGGGACCGAACAATCAGCCCCAGCATTTT
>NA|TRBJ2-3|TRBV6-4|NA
CASSDKGRPTDTQYF
TGTGCCAGCAGTGACAAGGGACGCCCCACAGATACGCAGTATTTT
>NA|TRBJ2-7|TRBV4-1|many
CASSPVNVRGGYEQYF
TGCGCCAGCAGCCCCGTAAACGTAAGGGGAGGCTACGAGCAGTACTTC
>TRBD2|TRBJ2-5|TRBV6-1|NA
CASRRLAEETQYF
TGTGCCAGCAGGAGGCTAGCGGAAGAGACCCAGTACTTC
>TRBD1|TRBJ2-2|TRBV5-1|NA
CASSGGQGAGELFF
TGCGCCAGCAGCGGGGGACAGGGCGCCGGGGAGCTGTTTTTT
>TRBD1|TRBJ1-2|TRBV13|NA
CASSLDSTDRVGSGYTF
TGTGCCAGCAGCTTAGACAGTACTGACAGGGTAGGAAGTGGCTACACCTTC
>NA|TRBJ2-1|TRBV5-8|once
CASSSVRDTLYNEQFF
TGTGCCAGCAGCTCGGTCCGGGACACTCTTTACAATGAGCAGTTCTTC
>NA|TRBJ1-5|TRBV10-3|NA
CAISSKDRRRYNQPQHF
TGTGCCATCAGTTCTAAAGACAGGCGAAGATACAATCAGCCCCAGCATTTT
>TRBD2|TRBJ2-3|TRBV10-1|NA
CASSEWASGGTDTQYF
TGCGCCAGCAGTGAGTGGGCTAGCGGGGGTACGGATACGCAGTATTTT
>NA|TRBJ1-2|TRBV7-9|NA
CASSPPGAGGYTF
TGTGCCAGCAGCCCGCCGGGGGCCGGCGGCTACACCTTC
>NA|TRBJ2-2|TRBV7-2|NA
CASSFSYTGELFF
TGTGCCAGCAGCTTTAGCTATACCGGGGAGCTGTTTTTT
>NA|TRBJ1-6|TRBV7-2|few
CASSLSASSPLHF
TGTGCCAGCAGCTTATCCGCCAGTTCACCCCTCCACTTT
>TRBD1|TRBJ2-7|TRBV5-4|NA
CASRDRGSYEQYF
TGTGCCAGCAGAGACAGGGGCTCCTACGAGCAGTACTTC
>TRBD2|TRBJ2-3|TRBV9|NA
CASSETSGGDPTQYF
TGTGCCAGCAGCGAAACTAGCGGGGGGGACCCTACGCAGTATTTT
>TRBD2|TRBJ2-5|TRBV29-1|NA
CSGDGGEPAQYF
TGCAGCGGTGATGGGGGGGAGCCGGCCCAGTACTTC
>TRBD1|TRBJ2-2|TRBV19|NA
CASNPGQGLAGELFF
TGTGCCAGTAATCCGGGACAGGGATTGGCCGGGGAGCTGTTTTTT
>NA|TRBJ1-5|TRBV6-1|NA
CASSEVSDSNQPQHF
TGTGCCAGCAGTGAAGTCAGCGATAGCAATCAGCCCCAGCATTTT
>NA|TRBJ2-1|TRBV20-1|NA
CSAPYNEQFF
TGCAGTGCCCCTTACAATGAGCAGTTCTTC
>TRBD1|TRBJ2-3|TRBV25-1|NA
CASSAQGTDTQYF
TGTGCCAGCAGTGCACAGGGGACAGATACGCAGTATTTT
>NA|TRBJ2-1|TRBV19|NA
CATKGGVYNEQFF
TGTGCCACCAAGGGGGGGGTGTACAATGAGCAGTTCTTC
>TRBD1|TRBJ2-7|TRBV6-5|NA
CASSWGQGTYEQYF
TGTGCCAGCAGTTGGGGACAGGGAACCTACGAGCAGTACTTC
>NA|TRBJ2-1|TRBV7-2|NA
CASNGDHNEQFF
TGTGCCAGCAACGGGGATCACAATGAGCAGTTCTTC
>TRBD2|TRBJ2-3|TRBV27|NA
CASSNWTRADTQYF
TGTGCCAGCAGTAACTGGACTAGAGCAGATACGCAGTATTTT
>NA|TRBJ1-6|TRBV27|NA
CASSLSANSPLHF
TGTGCCAGCAGTTTATCGGCTAATTCACCCCTCCACTTT
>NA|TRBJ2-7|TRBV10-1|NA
CASSEGYSYEQYF
TGCGCCAGCAGTGAGGGGTACTCCTACGAGCAGTACTTC
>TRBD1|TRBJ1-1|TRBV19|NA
CASSDPVGQGFMNTEAFF
TGTGCCAGTAGTGACCCCGTAGGACAGGGGTTCATGAACACTGAAGCTTTCTTT
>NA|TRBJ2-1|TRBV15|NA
CATSREQGPHPYNEQFF
TGTGCCACCAGCAGAGAACAAGGGCCTCACCCTTACAATGAGCAGTTCTTC
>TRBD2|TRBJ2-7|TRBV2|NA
CASSPSGLPSYEQYF
TGTGCCAGCAGCCCTAGCGGGCTGCCCTCCTACGAGCAGTACTTC